A selection of T cell receptor beta chains follows, all from one sample in a study of PD-1 blockade in classical Hodgkin lymphoma. The data were produced by immunoSEQ multiplex PCR, yet TCRdb's version contains in-frame clones alone and is incomplete. The profile shows about 1,200 clones, around 84% of them singletons. This sample comprised peripheral blood mononuclear cells (PBMCs), obtained at baseline. All receptors derive from a human donor with classical Hodgkin lymphoma. Both conserved end residues are part of each CDR3. The order of the fields is J gene, V gene, D gene, CDR3 protein. D genes are given only for firm matches.

>TRBJ1-5|TRBV2|-
CASTGSNQPQHF
>TRBJ2-5|TRBV5-1|-
CASSLGGSQETQYF
>TRBJ1-1|TRBV19|TRBD1
CASTATGVGTEAFF
>TRBJ2-3|TRBV29-1|-
CSVDYENTDTQYF
>TRBJ1-1|TRBV7-9|-
CASSSGRSNTEAFF
>TRBJ2-1|TRBV6-5|-
CASSYRQDRNNEQFF
>TRBJ1-5|TRBV2|-
CASSEGANQPQHF
>TRBJ2-2|TRBV30|-
CAWSVRPGELFF
>TRBJ1-2|TRBV7-2|TRBD1
CASSPGTGTYGYTF
>TRBJ1-2|TRBV6-5|TRBD1
CASSLGDRGGGYTF
>TRBJ1-2|TRBV5-1|-
CASSLGVGQNYGYTF
>TRBJ1-1|TRBV5-1|-
CASSLGPTGLTEAFF
>TRBJ1-1|TRBV6-5|-
CASSYSRGGGTEAFF
>TRBJ1-1|TRBV4-1|-
CASSQGLLGRRLNTEAFF
>TRBJ2-3|TRBV4-2|-
CASSQEGGIGGHTQYF
>TRBJ1-2|TRBV2|TRBD1
CASSGRGRGYTF
>TRBJ1-3|TRBV10-3|-
CAISEHEGGSSGNTIYF
>TRBJ2-2|TRBV18|-
CASSGQNTGELFF
>TRBJ2-3|TRBV5-1|-
CASSLRRDTDTQYF
>TRBJ1-2|TRBV10-2|TRBD1
CASSSKGRQGDYGYTF
>TRBJ2-1|TRBV10-3|TRBD2
CAISVQLAGDNEQFF
>TRBJ1-6|TRBV7-9|-
CASSLGGRNSPLHF
>TRBJ1-1|TRBV30|-
CAWSVLYIEAFF
>TRBJ1-1|TRBV6-6|-
CASSRQSQAFF
>TRBJ2-5|TRBV5-1|-
CASSLVGARETQYF
>TRBJ1-2|TRBV27|-
CASSLSAGSNYGYTF
>TRBJ2-2|TRBV19|TRBD2
CASSRSSGGTRTGELFF
>TRBJ1-2|TRBV18|-
CASSRGASNYGYTF
>TRBJ2-1|TRBV5-1|-
CASSSPGPTTNEQFF
>TRBJ1-1|TRBV7-9|-
CASSSQPNTEAFF
>TRBJ2-1|TRBV7-3|TRBD1
CASSLDRGVDEQFF
>TRBJ1-1|TRBV5-6|TRBD1
CASSRGTAEAFF
>TRBJ1-2|TRBV7-3|-
CASRPQLANYGYTF
>TRBJ2-1|TRBV5-1|TRBD1
CASSSKDRLWFF
>TRBJ1-1|TRBV21-1|-
CASSKVIRTGFKRTEAFF
>TRBJ2-1|TRBV5-5|TRBD2
CASSSTSGRASEHEQFF
>TRBJ1-2|TRBV7-1|-
CASRPQLANYGYTF
>TRBJ2-5|TRBV27|TRBD2
CASSLYGGYQETQYF
>TRBJ2-5|TRBV11-2|TRBD1
CASSQEDRAGETQYF
>TRBJ1-1|TRBV7-8|-
CASSGQRIEAFF
>TRBJ1-2|TRBV6-1|-
CASSEALRSGGYTF
>TRBJ2-1|TRBV12-5|-
CASGYEQSQFF
>TRBJ2-5|TRBV13|-
CASSLTSLDRNGETQYF